This is a list of T cell receptor beta chains from one sample in a study of T cell responses to AZD1222 COVID-19 vaccine. The assay was immunoSEQ multiplex PCR, and TCRdb's table has in-frame clones only and misses some. The table lists around 120,000 clones, 70% to 90% of them singletons. The starting material was peripheral blood, obtained on day 0 of AZD1222 vaccination. The receptors come from an adult in good health. CDR3s include the opening cysteine and the closing phenylalanine or tryptophan. A D gene is named only where the DNA matches it firmly. Clone size is stated in some rows and not others, as once, few, many or a class when expanded.

size	D	J	V	DNA	CDR3
-	-	TRBJ2-3	TRBV9	TGTGCCAGCAGCGTACAGGGCCGTGGGGCAGATACGCAGTATTTT	CASSVQGRGADTQYF
-	TRBD1	TRBJ1-2	TRBV5-1	TGCGCCAGCAGCAAGACAGGGGGCGACTATGGCTACACCTTC	CASSKTGGDYGYTF
once	-	TRBJ2-1	TRBV9	TGTGCCAGCAGCGTAGGGGGAAAAACCCCATTGTACAATGAGCAGTTCTTC	CASSVGGKTPLYNEQFF
-	-	TRBJ1-5	TRBV6-5	TGTGCCAGCAGTCACTACAATCAGCCCCAGCATTTT	CASSHYNQPQHF
-	-	TRBJ2-7	TRBV13	TGTGCCAGCAGCTTAGGCGGGGCCATAGGGCACGAGCAGTACTTC	CASSLGGAIGHEQYF
-	-	TRBJ1-5	TRBV28	TGTGCCAGCATCGAGGTCGAGGGTAGTGCGCGCAATCAGCCCCAGCATTTT	CASIEVEGSARNQPQHF
-	-	TRBJ2-5	TRBV6-2/TRBV6-3	TGTGCCAGCAGTTACTCGAGCGGCTACCGAAAAGAGACCCAGTACTTC	CASSYSSGYRKETQYF
-	-	TRBJ2-7	TRBV28	TGTGCCAGCAGTTTTTCCCACTACGAGCAGTACTTC	CASSFSHYEQYF
-	-	TRBJ1-1	TRBV6-5	TGTGCCAGCAGTTACAGGGTAGAGACTGAAGCTTTCTTT	CASSYRVETEAFF
-	TRBD1	TRBJ2-7	TRBV11-2	TGTGCCAGCAGCTTTGGGACAGGATTTTCCTACGAGCAGTACTTC	CASSFGTGFSYEQYF
-	-	TRBJ2-2	TRBV7-9	TGTGCCAGCAGCTTAGCCCCGAGCCCGAACACCGGGGAGCTGTTTTTT	CASSLAPSPNTGELFF
-	-	TRBJ1-1	TRBV30	TGTGCCTGGATAGAAAGGCTGGGACTTATGAACACTGAAGCTTTCTTT	CAWIERLGLMNTEAFF
-	-	TRBJ2-7	TRBV7-9	TGTGCCAGCAGTACCACGGGGTCCTACGAGCAGTACTTC	CASSTTGSYEQYF
-	-	TRBJ2-3	TRBV25-1	TGTGCCAGCAGAGGCAGGGCCACAGATACGCAGTATTTT	CASRGRATDTQYF
-	-	TRBJ1-2	TRBV19	TGTGCCAGCACCGCTTCAGGATACTATGGCTACACCTTC	CASTASGYYGYTF
-	-	TRBJ1-1	TRBV9	TGTGCCAGCAGCGTAGGGGCCTCGAACACTGAAGCTTTCTTT	CASSVGASNTEAFF
-	-	TRBJ2-1	TRBV3-1/TRBV3-2	TGTGCCAGCAGCCAAGACCCTAGCGCAACAAAAGAGCAGTTCTTC	CASSQDPSATKEQFF
-	-	TRBJ1-5	TRBV20-1	TGCAGTGCTAGTCGACCTCTCAATCAGCCCCAGCATTTT	CSASRPLNQPQHF
-	-	TRBJ1-5	TRBV27	TGTGCCAGCAGTCCCTCTGTGGGGCATCAGCCCCAGCATTTT	CASSPSVGHQPQHF
many	TRBD1	TRBJ2-5	TRBV2	TGTGCCAGCAGGGAGACAGGGAGTTGGGAGACCCAGTACTTC	CASRETGSWETQYF
-	TRBD1	TRBJ2-7	TRBV4-1	TGCGCCAGCAGCCAAGGGACAGGGGTCACCTACGAGCAGTACTTC	CASSQGTGVTYEQYF
-	TRBD1	TRBJ2-7	TRBV7-2	TGTGCCAGCAGTAGAACCGACAGGGGGCACGGCGAGCAGTACTTC	CASSRTDRGHGEQYF
-	-	TRBJ1-4	TRBV2	TGTGCCAGCAGTTCTGAGGAAAAACTGTTTTTT	CASSSEEKLFF
-	TRBD1	TRBJ2-3	TRBV7-3	TGTGCCAGCAGCTTAAGTTCGGGACAGGGCTCTAATACGCAGTATTTT	CASSLSSGQGSNTQYF
-	-	TRBJ2-3	TRBV5-1	TGCGCCAGCAGCCCCGGGGGTGGAGATACGCAGTATTTT	CASSPGGGDTQYF
-	TRBD1	TRBJ2-5	TRBV19	TGTGCCAGTAGAGATTGGACAGGGGAAGAGACCCAGTACTTC	CASRDWTGEETQYF
-	TRBD1	TRBJ1-2	TRBV11-2	TGTGCCAGCAGCCGGACAGGGGGCTATCATGGCTACACCTTC	CASSRTGGYHGYTF
-	-	TRBJ1-5	TRBV4-1	TGCGCCAGCAGCCAAGAAGGGGTAGGGGTCCCTAATCAGCCCCAGCATTTT	CASSQEGVGVPNQPQHF
once	-	TRBJ1-1	TRBV6-5	TGTGCCAGCAACCAGGGAGAGGACGCTGAAGCTTTCTTT	CASNQGEDAEAFF
-	TRBD2	TRBJ2-7	TRBV4-2	TGTGCCAGCAGCCAAAGTAGCGGGGGGGCATCCTACGAGCAGTACTTC	CASSQSSGGASYEQYF
-	-	TRBJ2-3	TRBV20-1	TGCAGTGCTAGAAGGGGGGATACGCAGTATTTT	CSARRGDTQYF
-	TRBD1	TRBJ2-7	TRBV11-3	TGTGCCAGCAGCTCGAATAGGGCCCCTACAGGGGACGAGCAGTACTTC	CASSSNRAPTGDEQYF
-	-	TRBJ2-5	TRBV4-3	TGCGCCAGCAGCCAAGATACCCAGCGAGCAGAGACCCAGTACTTC	CASSQDTQRAETQYF
-	-	TRBJ1-1	TRBV18	TGTGCCAGCTCACCGACGACTGAAGCTTTCTTT	CASSPTTEAFF
-	-	TRBJ2-1	TRBV19	TGTGCCAGCGGGACCTACAATGAGCAGTTCTTC	CASGTYNEQFF
-	-	TRBJ2-4	TRBV5-1	TGCGCCAGCAGCTTGGCAGGGACCAAAAACATTCAGTACTTC	CASSLAGTKNIQYF
-	-	TRBJ2-5	TRBV6-2/TRBV6-3	TGTGCCAGCAGTTACGTAATAGCAAGGGAGACCCAGTACTTC	CASSYVIARETQYF